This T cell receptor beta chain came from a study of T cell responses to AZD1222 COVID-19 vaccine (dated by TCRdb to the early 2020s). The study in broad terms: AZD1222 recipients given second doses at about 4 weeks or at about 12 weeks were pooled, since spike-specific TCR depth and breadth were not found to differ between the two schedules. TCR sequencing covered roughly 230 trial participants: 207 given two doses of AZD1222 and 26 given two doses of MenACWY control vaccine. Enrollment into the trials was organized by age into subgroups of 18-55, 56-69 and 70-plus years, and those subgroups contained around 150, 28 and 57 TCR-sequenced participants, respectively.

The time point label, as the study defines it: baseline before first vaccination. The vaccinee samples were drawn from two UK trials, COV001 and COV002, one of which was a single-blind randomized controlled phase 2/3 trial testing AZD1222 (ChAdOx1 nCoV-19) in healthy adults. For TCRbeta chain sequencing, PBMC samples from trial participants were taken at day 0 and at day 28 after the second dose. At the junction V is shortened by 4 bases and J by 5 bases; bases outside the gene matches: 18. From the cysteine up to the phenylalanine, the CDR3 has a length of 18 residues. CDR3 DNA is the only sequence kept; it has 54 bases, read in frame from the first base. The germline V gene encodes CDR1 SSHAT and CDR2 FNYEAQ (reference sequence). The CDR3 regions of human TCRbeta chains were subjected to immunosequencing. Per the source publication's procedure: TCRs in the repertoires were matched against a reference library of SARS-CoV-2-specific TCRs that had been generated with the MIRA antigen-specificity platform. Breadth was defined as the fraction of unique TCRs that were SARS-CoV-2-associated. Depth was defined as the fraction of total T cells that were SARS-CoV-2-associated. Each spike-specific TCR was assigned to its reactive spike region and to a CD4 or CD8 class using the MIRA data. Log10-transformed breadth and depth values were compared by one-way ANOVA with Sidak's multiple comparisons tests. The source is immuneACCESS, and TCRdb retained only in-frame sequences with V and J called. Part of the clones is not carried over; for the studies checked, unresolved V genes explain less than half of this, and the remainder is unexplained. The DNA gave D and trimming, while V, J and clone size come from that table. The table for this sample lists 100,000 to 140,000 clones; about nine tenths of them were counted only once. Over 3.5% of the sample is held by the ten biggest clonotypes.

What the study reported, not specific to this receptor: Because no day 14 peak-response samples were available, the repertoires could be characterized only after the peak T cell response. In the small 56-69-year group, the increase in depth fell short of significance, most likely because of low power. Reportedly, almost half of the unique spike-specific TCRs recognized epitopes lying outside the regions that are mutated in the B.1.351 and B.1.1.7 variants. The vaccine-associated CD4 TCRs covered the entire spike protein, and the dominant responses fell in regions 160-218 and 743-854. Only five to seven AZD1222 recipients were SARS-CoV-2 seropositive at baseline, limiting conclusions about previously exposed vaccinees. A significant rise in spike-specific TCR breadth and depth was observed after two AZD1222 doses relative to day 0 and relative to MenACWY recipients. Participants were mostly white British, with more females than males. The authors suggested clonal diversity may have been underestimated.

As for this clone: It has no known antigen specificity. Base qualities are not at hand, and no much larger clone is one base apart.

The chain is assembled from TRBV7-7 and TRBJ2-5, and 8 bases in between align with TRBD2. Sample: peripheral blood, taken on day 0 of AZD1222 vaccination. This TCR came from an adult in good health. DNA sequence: TGTGCCAGCAGCTCGTCCCCTGCGGGGCGGGGGGTTACCGAGACCCAGTACTTC. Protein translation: CASSSSPAGRGVTETQYF.